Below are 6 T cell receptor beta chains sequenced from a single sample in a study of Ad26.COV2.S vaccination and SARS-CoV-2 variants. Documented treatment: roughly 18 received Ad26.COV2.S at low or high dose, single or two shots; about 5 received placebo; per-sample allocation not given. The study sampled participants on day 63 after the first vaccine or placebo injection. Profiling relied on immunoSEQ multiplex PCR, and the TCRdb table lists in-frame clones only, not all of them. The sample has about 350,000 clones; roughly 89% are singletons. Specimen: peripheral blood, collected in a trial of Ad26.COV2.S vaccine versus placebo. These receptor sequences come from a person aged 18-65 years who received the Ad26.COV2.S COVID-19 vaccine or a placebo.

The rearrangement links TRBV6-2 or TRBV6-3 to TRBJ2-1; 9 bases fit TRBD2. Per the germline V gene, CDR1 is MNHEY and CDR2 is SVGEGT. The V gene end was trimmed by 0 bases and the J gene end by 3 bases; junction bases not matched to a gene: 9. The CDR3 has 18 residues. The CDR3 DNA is TGTGCCAGCAGTTACTCGAGCAGCGGGAGGTCTGACTACAATGAGCAGTTCTTC. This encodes CASSYSSSGRSDYNEQFF.

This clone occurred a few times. CDR3 DNA: TGTGCCAGCTCACCCGTAAAGATAGCTGAAGCTTTCTTT. Translating gives CASSPVKIAEAFF. The chain couples TRBV18 to TRBJ1-1; D call uncertain. V lost 3 bases to trimming and J lost 6 bases, with 11 bases between them. There are 13 residues in the CDR3. Germline V CDR1 and CDR2: KGHSH, LQKENI.

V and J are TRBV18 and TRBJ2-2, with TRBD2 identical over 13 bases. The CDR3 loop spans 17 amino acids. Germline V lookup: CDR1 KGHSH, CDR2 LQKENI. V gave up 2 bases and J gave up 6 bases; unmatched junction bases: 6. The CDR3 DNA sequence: TGTGCCAGCTCACCAGGACTAGCGGGAGTCCTGTCCGGGGAGCTGTTTTTT. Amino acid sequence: CASSPGLAGVLSGELFF.

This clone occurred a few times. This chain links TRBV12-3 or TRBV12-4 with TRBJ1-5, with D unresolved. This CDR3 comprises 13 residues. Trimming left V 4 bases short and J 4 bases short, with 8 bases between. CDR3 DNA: TGTGCCAGCAGTTACCTTGGGAATCAGCCCCAGCATTTT. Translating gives CASSYLGNQPQHF.

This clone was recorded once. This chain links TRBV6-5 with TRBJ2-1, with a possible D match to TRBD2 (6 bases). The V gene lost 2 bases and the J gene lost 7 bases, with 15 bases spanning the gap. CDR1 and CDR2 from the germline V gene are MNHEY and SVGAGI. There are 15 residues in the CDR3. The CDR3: CASSYRAGKENEQFF. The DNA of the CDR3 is TGTGCCAGCAGTTACCGCGCGGGGAAAGAGAATGAGCAGTTCTTC.

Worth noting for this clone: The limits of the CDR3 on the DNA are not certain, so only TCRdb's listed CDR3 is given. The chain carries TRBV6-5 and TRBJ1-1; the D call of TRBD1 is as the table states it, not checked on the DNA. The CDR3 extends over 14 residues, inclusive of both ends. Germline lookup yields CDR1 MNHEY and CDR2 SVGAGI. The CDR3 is CASSSSTGNTEAFF.